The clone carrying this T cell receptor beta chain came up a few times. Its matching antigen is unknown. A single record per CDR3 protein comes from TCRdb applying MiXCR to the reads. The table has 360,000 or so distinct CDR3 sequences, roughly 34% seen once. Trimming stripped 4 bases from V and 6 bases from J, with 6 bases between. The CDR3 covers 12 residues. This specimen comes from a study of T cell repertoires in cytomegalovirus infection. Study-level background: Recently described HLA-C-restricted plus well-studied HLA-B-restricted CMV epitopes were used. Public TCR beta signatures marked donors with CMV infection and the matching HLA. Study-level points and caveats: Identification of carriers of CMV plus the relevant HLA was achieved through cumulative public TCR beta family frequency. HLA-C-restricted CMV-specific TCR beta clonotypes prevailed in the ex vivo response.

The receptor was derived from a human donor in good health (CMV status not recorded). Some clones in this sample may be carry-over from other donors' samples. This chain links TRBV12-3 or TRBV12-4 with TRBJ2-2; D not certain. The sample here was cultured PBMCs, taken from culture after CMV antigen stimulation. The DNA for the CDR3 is TGTGCCAGCAGTTGGCGGCCCGGGGAGCTGTTTTTT. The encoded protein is CASSWRPGELFF.